Below are 27 T cell receptor beta chains sequenced from a single sample in a study of Graves' ophthalmopathy and Graves' hyperthyroidism. Amplified TCR beta CDR3 regions were obtained using RNA transcripts as template. In the first round, RT-PCR was carried out with HTBI primers, and a multiplex PCR formed the second round. One entry per CDR3 protein, called by TCRdb with MiXCR from the multiplex PCR reads. There are over a million distinct CDR3 sequences in the sample; roughly 35% occur only once, and around 10% lies in the top ten. The sequencing sample was made of peripheral blood or thyroid tissue (not recorded which). Receptor source: an adult man with Graves' hyperthyroidism.

This clonotype has at least ten counts. This chain connects TRBV2 to TRBJ1-2; D is possibly TRBD1 (5 bases). The CDR3 has 15 residues. Germline-derived CDR1 and CDR2 are SNHLY and FYNNEI. V lost 8 bases to trimming and J lost 4 bases, with 20 bases between them. The CDR3 nucleotides read TGTGCCAGCTCAGTTTCCCCCGGGACGGTCTATGGCTACACCTTC. Its translation: CASSVSPGTVYGYTF. Using reference TRBV2 and TRBJ1-2 for the parts outside the CDR3, the full variable domain is EPEVTQTPSHQVTQMGQEVILRCVPISNHLYFYWYRQILGQKVEFLVSFYNNEISEKSEIFDDQFSVERPDGSNFTLKIRSTKLEDSAMYFCASSVSPGTVYGYTFGSGTRLTVV.

In this sample, this clonotype turned up a few times. This chain's CDR3 is CAWSVQGGYEQYF. The DNA of the CDR3 is TGTGCCTGGAGTGTGCAGGGTGGTTACGAGCAGTACTTC. The V and J genes are TRBV30 and TRBJ2-7, with D possibly TRBD1 on 5 matching bases. V was clipped by 0 bases and J by 4 bases, with 10 bases between them. The CDR3 is 13 amino acids. Germline CDR1 and CDR2: GTSNPN and SVGIG (reference sequence).

For this clonotype: The limits of the CDR3 on the DNA are not certain, so only TCRdb's listed CDR3 is given. This rearrangement joins TRBV7-9 to TRBJ1-2; the table's D call, TRBD1, has no DNA check behind it. Germline CDR1 is SEHNR and CDR2 is FQNEAQ (reference sequence). Counting both end residues, the CDR3 totals 17 amino acids. Here the CDR3 reads CACSVEVGQGVNYGYTF.

A note on this clonotype: This may stem from a read error, because a much larger clone lies one nucleotide away. V gene TRBV7-9 combines with J gene TRBJ1-5; 7 nucleotides match TRBD1. In germline, CDR1 is SEHNR, CDR2 FQNEAQ (reference sequence). CDR3 length equals 15 residues. The CDR3: CASSSETGPNRPQHF. In DNA form, the CDR3 reads TGTGCCAGCAGCTCAGAGACAGGGCCCAATCGGCCCCAGCATTTT. The complete variable domain, with remaining parts taken from reference TRBV7-9 and TRBJ1-5, reads DTGVSQNPRHKITKRGQNVTFRCDPISEHNRLYWYRQTLGQGPEFLTYFQNEAQLEKSRLLSDRFSAERPKGSFSTLEIQRTEQGDSAMYLCASSSETGPNRPQHFGDGTRLSIL.

This clonotype turned up a few times. This sequence joins TRBV2 and TRBJ1-5; no firm D call. The germline V gene has CDR1 SNHLY and CDR2 FYNNEI. The length of the CDR3 is 15 residues. V was cut by 3 bases and J by 5 bases, with 14 bases left in between. CDR3 region: CASSDRQGKYQPQHF. CDR3 bases: TGTGCCAGCAGTGACAGGCAAGGCAAATATCAGCCCCAGCATTTT. Using reference TRBV2 and TRBJ1-5 for the parts outside the CDR3, the full variable domain is EPEVTQTPSHQVTQMGQEVILRCVPISNHLYFYWYRQILGQKVEFLVSFYNNEISEKSEIFDDQFSVERPDGSNFTLKIRSTKLEDSAMYFCASSDRQGKYQPQHFGDGTRLSIL.

The table lists this clonotype with many counts. The J gene is TRBJ1-6, the V gene TRBV25-1, with D perhaps TRBD1 (5 bases). This CDR3 is built from 16 residues. Germline V CDR1 and CDR2: MGHDK, SYGVNS. V was shortened by 3 bases and J by 9 bases, with 18 bases between the two germline ends. The CDR3 DNA reads as TGTGCCAGCAGTGAGGACACGGGAGGGGTTCGTTCACCCCTCCACTTT. Protein sequence: CASSEDTGGVRSPLHF.

The V gene is TRBV19, the J gene TRBJ1-2, with unresolved D. CDR3 size: 10 residues. V was cut by 7 bases and J by 8 bases, with 8 bases left in between. Per the germline V gene, CDR1 is LNHDA and CDR2 is SQIVND (reference sequence). The CDR3 bases are TGTGCCAGTAAAATGAGGGGCTACACCTTC. Its translation is CASKMRGYTF. Combining the CDR3 with reference TRBV19 and TRBJ1-2 gives the whole variable domain DGGITQSPKYLFRKEGQNVTLSCEQNLNHDAMYWYRQDPGQGLRLIYYSQIVNDFQKGDIAEGYSVSREKKESFPLTVTSAQKNPTAFYLCASKMRGYTFGSGTRLTVV.

The gene calls are TRBV7-2 and TRBJ2-2; 8 nucleotides align to TRBD2. The trim removed 1 base at V and 4 bases at J, leaving 5 bases unmatched. This CDR3 region has 16 residues. CDR1 SGHTA and CDR2 FQGNSA come from the germline V gene. In nucleotides, the CDR3 is TGTGCCAGCAGCTTAGACGGGAGGGCCCCCACCGGGGAGCTGTTTTTT. Its protein is CASSLDGRAPTGELFF.

A remark on this clonotype: One end of the junction varies from germline; a read error may be responsible. The chain links TRBV10-3 to TRBJ2-5; possible D gene TRBD2, 5 bases. The CDR3 has 14 residues. Germline CDR1 reads ENHRY; CDR2 reads SYGVKD. This CDR3 is CANSEYSGQETQYF. The CDR3 coding sequence is TGTGCCAACAGTGAGTACTCGGGGCAAGAGACCCAGTACTTC.

On this clonotype itself: A much larger clonotype is one base distant, so this may be a read error. This rearrangement joins TRBV9 to TRBJ2-7; possible D gene TRBD1, 5 bases. This CDR3 comprises 15 residues. Germline assignment: CDR1 SGDLS and CDR2 YYNGEE. CDR3 nucleotides: TGTGCCAGAAGCGCCCGCCAGGGATCACCCTACGAGCAGTACTTC. Protein: CARSARQGSPYEQYF.

In its sample, this clonotype was seen many times. The chain recombines TRBV9 with TRBJ2-5; 7 bases are shared with TRBD2. Germline-derived CDR1 and CDR2 are SGDLS and YYNGEE. Trimming at V came to 3 bases and at J to 0 bases, leaving 8 bases not matched to a gene. The CDR3 extends over 16 amino acids. The CDR3 is CASSDLAEHYQETQYF. CDR3 nucleotide sequence: TGTGCCAGCAGCGACCTAGCGGAACATTACCAAGAGACCCAGTACTTC.

The rearrangement links TRBV9 to TRBJ1-5; possibly TRBD1 for D (5 bases). The CDR3 loop spans 14 amino acids. V lost 0 bases and J 5 bases, leaving 9 bases between the germline ends. Germline V gives CDR1 SGDLS, CDR2 YYNGEE. Written as DNA, the CDR3 is TGTGCCAGCAGCGTAGCCGGGGGAGATCAGCCCCAGCATTTT. Protein: CASSVAGGDQPQHF. The whole variable domain, remainder taken from reference TRBV9 and TRBJ1-5, is DSGVTQTPKHLITATGQRVTLRCSPRSGDLSVYWYQQSLDQGLQFLIQYYNGEERAKGNILERFSAQQFPDLHSELNLSSLELGDSALYFCASSVAGGDQPQHFGDGTRLSIL.

This chain uses TRBV6-1 with TRBJ1-1; D gene unclear. Trimming removed 6 bases at V and 5 bases at J, with 13 bases between. The CDR3 is 13 residues long. The V gene's germline CDR1 is MNHNS and CDR2 SASEGT. The CDR3 bases are TGTGCCAGCAGACCATCCGTGGGGACTGAAGCTTTCTTT. This translates into CASRPSVGTEAFF.

This clonotype was counted at least ten times. The genes are TRBV7-8 and TRBJ2-7, with TRBD2 identical over 8 bases. Germline trimming cut 6 bases from V and 3 bases from J; bases unmatched to any gene: 10. The CDR3 is 15 amino acids. Germline V gives CDR1 SGHVS, CDR2 FQNEAQ. The DNA for the CDR3 is TGTGCCAGCAGTCACTCGCAGCGGGGGAACTACGAGCAGTACTTC. This sequence encodes CASSHSQRGNYEQYF.

The chain employs TRBV7-9 and TRBJ1-4; D gene uncertain. V was pared by 1 base and J by 0 bases, with 9 bases between. CDR1 is SEHNR, CDR2 FQNEAQ, per germline (reference sequence). The CDR3 length is 16 residues. CDR3 bases: TGTGCCAGCAGCTTAGTTACGGCTGCAACTAATGAAAAACTGTTTTTT. It encodes CASSLVTAATNEKLFF. The entire variable domain, with the rest obtained from reference TRBV7-9 and TRBJ1-4, is as follows: DTGVSQNPRHKITKRGQNVTFRCDPISEHNRLYWYRQTLGQGPEFLTYFQNEAQLEKSRLLSDRFSAERPKGSFSTLEIQRTEQGDSAMYLCASSLVTAATNEKLFFGSGTQLSVL.

V is TRBV2 and J is TRBJ2-5, with TRBD1 as a possible D gene (6 bases). CDR1 is SNHLY and CDR2 is FYNNEI in the germline V gene. Trimming shortened V by 4 bases and J by 5 bases, and 11 bases separated the two germline ends. The CDR3 has 13 residues. The CDR3 loop reads CASSGRDTETQYF. Written as DNA, the CDR3 is TGTGCCAGCAGTGGAAGGGACACCGAGACCCAGTACTTC.

The chain links TRBV24-1 to TRBJ1-2; D is unclear. V was clipped by 3 bases and J by 9 bases, with 7 bases between them. The CDR3 runs to 11 residues. CDR1 is KGHDR, CDR2 SFDVKD, per germline. The CDR3 DNA reads as TGTGCCACCAGTGATGACGGGAGCTACACCTTC. Translating gives CATSDDGSYTF.

This clonotype was observed a single time. Since no conserved phenylalanine or tryptophan closes the CDR3, a read error is the likely cause. The chain couples TRBV7-2 to TRBJ1-1; TRBD1 is a possible D gene (5 bases). CDR1 is SGHTA, CDR2 FQGNSA, per germline. The CDR3 spans 15 residues. Trimming took off 7 bases at V and 1 base at J, with 16 bases between the two ends. The CDR3 reads CASKRPQTGNTEAFS. CDR3 nucleotides: TGTGCCAGCAAGAGACCCCAAACAGGGAACACTGAAGCTTTCTCT.

The V and J genes are TRBV7-2 and TRBJ1-5; a possible D gene is TRBD1 (6 bases). V was pared by 3 bases and J by 7 bases, with 19 bases between. The CDR3 has 16 residues. Germline CDR1 is SGHTA and CDR2 is FQGNSA. The CDR3 DNA sequence: TGTGCCAGCAGCTTCCCCGGGGGGGGCTTGGAACAGCCCCAGCATTTT. Amino acid sequence: CASSFPGGGLEQPQHF.

Many counts were recorded for this clonotype. The chain combines TRBV20-1 with TRBJ2-2, with D possibly TRBD1 on 5 matching bases. CDR3 length equals 15 residues. Looked up from germline, CDR1 is DFQATT and CDR2 is SNEGSKA (reference sequence). V lost 1 base and J 1 base, leaving 10 bases between the germline ends. CDR3 sequence (DNA): TGCAGTGCTAGAGGGGGCAGGGTGAACACCGGGGAGCTGTTTTTT. Its protein product is CSARGGRVNTGELFF.

The chain carries TRBV12-3 or TRBV12-4 and TRBJ1-1, with unresolved D. Between the trimmed V and J ends, which lost 3 bases and 3 bases, there was a span of 11 bases. This CDR3 is 14 amino acids long. CDR3 amino acids: CASSFQRTYTEAFF. For the CDR3, the DNA is TGTGCCAGCAGTTTCCAAAGGACTTACACTGAAGCTTTCTTT.

The chain carries TRBV9 and TRBJ1-4; D is unclear. The CDR3 is 14 amino acids. V lost 4 bases and J lost 7, with 14 bases in between. The germline V gene has CDR1 SGDLS and CDR2 YYNGEE. The CDR3 DNA reads as TGTGCCAGCAGCACATCCCGTACCGGTGAAAAACTGTTTTTT. This sequence encodes CASSTSRTGEKLFF.

The chain combines TRBV7-2 with TRBJ1-5, with a tentative D call TRBD1 (6 bases). This CDR3 has 14 amino acids. Germline assignment: CDR1 SGHTA and CDR2 FQGNSA. V lost 5 bases to trimming and J lost 11 bases, with 19 bases between them. The CDR3 sequence is CASSPGGSEGAQHF. The CDR3 region has the DNA TGTGCCAGCAGCCCGGGGGGATCCGAGGGGGCCCAGCATTTT. Full variable domain (outside the CDR3, taken from reference TRBV7-2 and TRBJ1-5): GAGVSQSPSNKVTEKGKDVELRCDPISGHTALYWYRQSLGQGLEFLIYFQGNSAPDKSGLPSDRFSAERTGGSVSTLTIQRTQQEDSAVYLCASSPGGSEGAQHFGDGTRLSIL.

This chain links TRBV11-2 with TRBJ2-7, with TRBD2 matching 10 bases. The CDR3 is made up of 15 amino acids. Per germline, CDR1 SGHAT and CDR2 FQNNGV. Unmatched junction bases numbered 5, after V lost 4 bases and J lost 2 bases. The DNA of the CDR3 is TGTGCCAGCAGCTCGAGCGGGGGGGCCACCTACGAGCAGTACTTC. Its protein product is CASSSSGGATYEQYF.

The CDR3 coding sequence is TGCAGCTCAGGGCCGGGCTACGAGCAGTACTTC. This codes for CSSGPGYEQYF. The rearrangement uses TRBV29-1 and TRBJ2-7; a weak D match, TRBD1 (5 bases). Germline V CDR1 and CDR2: SQVTM, ANQGSEA. Deletions cut 8 bases from V and 3 bases from J, with 11 bases between. The CDR3 has 11 residues.

V gene TRBV10-3 combines with J gene TRBJ2-7; perhaps TRBD1 as D (5 bases). Looked up from germline, CDR1 is ENHRY and CDR2 is SYGVKD. The V end was cut by 4 bases, the J end by 3 bases, with 7 bases between. This CDR3 region has 12 residues. The CDR3 DNA follows: TGTGCCATCAGTGGACAGAACTACGAGCAGTACTTC. It yields the protein CAISGQNYEQYF.

This clonotype showed up just a few times. V gene TRBV20-1 combines with J gene TRBJ1-6; D is undetermined. Germline loops: CDR1 DFQATT, CDR2 SNEGSKA (reference sequence). The CDR3 has 15 residues. V lost 3 bases and J 4 bases, leaving 13 bases between the germline ends. CDR3 sequence reads: CSASMEGDYNSPLHF. The CDR3 DNA reads as TGCAGTGCTAGCATGGAGGGAGATTATAATTCACCCCTCCACTTT.